This record looks at one TCR beta chain sequence and its context. Antigen specificity is unknown. The data originate from a study of OX40 agonist ivuxolimab in advanced cancers. Study in general: Across the patients, intravenous ivuxolimab was delivered every 2 weeks at 0.01 to 10 mg/kg. Partial responses were seen in three patients, one with hepatocellular carcinoma and two with cutaneous melanoma.

The table came from immunoSEQ multiplex PCR; TCRdb's copy has only in-frame clones and leaves some out. The data hold 66,000 or so clones, with about 80% observed a single time. The V end lost 5 bases, the J end lost 5 bases, and 16 bases lay between the germline ends. Germline assignment: CDR1 MNHNS and CDR2 SASEGT. The CDR3 is made up of 14 amino acids. Notes on the study in general: Expanded clones tended on average to be more numerous among CD8+ T cells than CD4+. Partial responders at 0.1-3.0 mg/kg had among the lowest clonal expansion.

The rearrangement joins TRBV6-1 to TRBJ2-7, with a tentative D call TRBD1 (5 bases). The source of this sequence is an adult with an advanced solid tumor such as melanoma, head and neck, liver or kidney cancer. The sequencing here drew on CD4+ or CD8+ T cells sorted from blood, taken in a trial of the OX40 agonist ivuxolimab. CDR3 loop: CASSLERGDHEQYF. In DNA, the CDR3 is TGTGCCAGCAGTTTAGAAAGGGGTGACCACGAGCAGTACTTC.